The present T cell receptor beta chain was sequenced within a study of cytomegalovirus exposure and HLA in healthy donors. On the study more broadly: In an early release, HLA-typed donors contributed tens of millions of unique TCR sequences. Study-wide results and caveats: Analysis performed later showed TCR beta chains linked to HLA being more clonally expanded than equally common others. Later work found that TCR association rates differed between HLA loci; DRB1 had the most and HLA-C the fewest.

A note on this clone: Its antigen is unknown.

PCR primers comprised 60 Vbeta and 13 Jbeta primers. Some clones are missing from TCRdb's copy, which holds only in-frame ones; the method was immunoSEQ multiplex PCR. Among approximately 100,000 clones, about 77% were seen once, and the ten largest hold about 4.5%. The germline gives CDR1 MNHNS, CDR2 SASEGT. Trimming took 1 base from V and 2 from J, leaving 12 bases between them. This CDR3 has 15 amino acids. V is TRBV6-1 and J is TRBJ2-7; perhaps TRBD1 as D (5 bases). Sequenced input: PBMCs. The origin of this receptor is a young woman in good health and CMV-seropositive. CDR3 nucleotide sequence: TGTGCCAGCAGTGAAGGTTTAGGGGCCCCCTACGAGCAGTACTTC. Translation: CASSEGLGAPYEQYF.